This T cell receptor beta chain emerged from a study of shared clonotypes between healthy human individuals. The assay was immunoSEQ multiplex PCR, and TCRdb's table has in-frame clones only and misses some. The profile covers some 2,500,000 clones, with about 90% appearing a single time and roughly 0.34% taken by the ten largest. The V end was cut by 4 bases, the J end by 1 base, with 11 bases between. Per germline, CDR1 SGHRS and CDR2 YFSETQ. The CDR3 has 14 residues. The receptor's source is a man aged 18 to 29 in good health. Some clones in this sample may be carry-over from other donors' samples. Input material: naive CD4+ T cells from PBMCs. Stated subset: CD45RA+ positively selected. The genes are TRBV5-1 and TRBJ1-1; perhaps TRBD1 as D (5 bases). CDR3 in amino acids: CASSMQGGNTEAFF. CDR3 nucleotide sequence: TGCGCCAGCAGCATGCAGGGTGGGAACACTGAAGCTTTCTTT.